This T cell receptor beta chain was sequenced for a study of cytomegalovirus exposure and HLA in healthy donors. PCR was performed using 60 Vbeta and 13 Jbeta primers. Repertoires were generated with immunoSEQ multiplex PCR, while TCRdb's copy carries only in-frame clones and drops some. In the table there are 200,000 or so clones, around 73% of which are singletons. Germline-derived CDR1 and CDR2 are SGHNT and YYREEE (reference sequence). This CDR3 has 17 residues. V was pared by 4 bases and J by 0 bases, with 7 bases of the junction left unmatched. The source material was PBMCs. The gene calls are TRBV5-4 and TRBJ2-6; 7 bases line up with TRBD1. This clonotype originated in a woman in her twenties or thirties in good health and CMV-seropositive. The CDR3 region has the DNA TGTGCCAGCAGCACCTGGGACAGCAACTCTGGGGCCAACGTCCTGACTTTC. Amino acid sequence: CASSTWDSNSGANVLTF.